The 22 T cell receptor beta chains reported below all come from one sample, sequenced in a study of T-cell reconstitution after alpha-beta-depleted transplantation in children. Preparation of the TCRbeta library involved a method that used unique molecular identifiers. TCRdb used MiXCR to reprocess the PCR reads, holding one entry per CDR3 protein. The data show approximately 500,000 distinct CDR3 sequences, about 11% seen once. This specimen consisted of PBMCs, obtained before TCRalphabeta/CD19-depleted stem cell transplant. These receptors came from a child aged 2 to 10 with inherited bone marrow failure, due to receive a stem cell transplant.

This clonotype was detected many times. This chain uses TRBV5-6 with TRBJ2-2, with no clear D. The CDR3 sequence is 18 residues long. Germline V CDR1 and CDR2: SGHDT, YYEEEE. Trimming took off 4 bases at V and 6 bases at J, with 25 bases between the two ends. The CDR3 DNA reads TGTGCCAGCAGCCTCCAACCAGGATTTTCCTCCCGCGCCGGGGAGCTGTTTTTT. This encodes CASSLQPGFSSRAGELFF.

As to this clonotype: A read error may produce the germline difference seen at one junction end. V is TRBV3-1 and J is TRBJ1-1; D is uncertain. The CDR3 extends over 13 amino acids. Germline V lookup: CDR1 LGHDT, CDR2 YNNKEL (reference sequence). The CDR3, as DNA: TGTGCCAGCGGCCAAGGAATGAACACTGAAGCTTTCTTT. Its protein product is CASGQGMNTEAFF.

This clonotype appeared many times. The J gene is TRBJ2-7, the V gene TRBV12-3 or TRBV12-4, with D possibly being TRBD1 or TRBD2 (6 bases each). Deletions cut 5 bases from V and 0 bases from J, with 14 bases between. The CDR3 is 15 residues long. In nucleotides, the CDR3 is TGTGCCAGCAGTCCCGAGGGGGGAAGCTCCTACGAGCAGTACTTC. Amino acid sequence: CASSPEGGSSYEQYF.

This chain connects TRBV27 to TRBJ2-3; D possibly corresponds to TRBD2 (5 bases). Trimming took 7 bases from V and 5 from J, leaving 13 bases between them. The germline V gene encodes CDR1 MNHEY and CDR2 SMNVEV (reference sequence). CDR3 size: 13 residues. CDR3 amino acids: CASISVMGDTQYF. The DNA for the CDR3 is TGTGCCAGCATTAGCGTTATGGGAGATACGCAGTATTTT.

This clonotype was detected ten times or more. V is TRBV7-2 and J is TRBJ1-3; D is ambiguous. CDR1 is SGHTA, CDR2 FQGNSA, per germline. The CDR3 has 12 amino acids. The V end was cut by 3 bases, the J end by 5 bases, with 5 bases between. The CDR3 reads CASSLARNTIYF. The CDR3 DNA sequence: TGTGCCAGCAGCTTGGCCAGAAACACCATATATTTT.

This clonotype was detected many times. This rearrangement joins TRBV5-6 to TRBJ2-7; D gene ambiguous. Trimming pared 0 bases from V and 4 bases from J, leaving 8 bases between. The CDR3 consists of 13 residues. The germline V gene has CDR1 SGHDT and CDR2 YYEEEE. For the CDR3, the DNA is TGTGCCAGCAGCTTGGAGGGCCGATACGAGCAGTACTTC. This sequence encodes CASSLEGRYEQYF.

A few counts support this clonotype. V and J are TRBV5-4 and TRBJ2-3; tentatively, D is TRBD1 (5 bases). With 3 bases removed from V and 3 bases from J, the gap between germline ends came to 8 bases. This CDR3 has 13 residues. Germline V gene data show CDR1 as SGHNT and CDR2 as YYREEE (reference sequence). The CDR3 region is CASSSQGTDTQYF. The CDR3 DNA is TGTGCCAGCAGCTCCCAGGGAACAGATACGCAGTATTTT. Based on the CDR3 plus reference TRBV5-4 and TRBJ2-3, the full variable domain is ETGVTQSPTHLIKTRGQQVTLRCSSQSGHNTVSWYQQALGQGPQFIFQYYREEENGRGNFPPRFSGLQFPNYSSELNVNALELDDSALYLCASSSQGTDTQYFGPGTRLTVL.

This clonotype was counted at least ten times. The V and J genes are TRBV27 and TRBJ2-7, with 8 bases aligning to TRBD1. The V gene's germline CDR1 is MNHEY and CDR2 SMNVEV (reference sequence). Trimming cost V 2 bases and J 3 bases; bases outside gene matches: 3. This CDR3 spans 14 amino acids. In DNA form, the CDR3 reads TGTGCCAGCAGTTTAGGGGACAGGTACTACGAGCAGTACTTC. It translates to CASSLGDRYYEQYF.

The chain couples TRBV6-2 or TRBV6-3 to TRBJ2-7; 12 positions match TRBD2. CDR1 MNHEY and CDR2 SVGEGT come from the germline V gene. V lost 5 bases, J lost 6 bases, and 11 bases stayed unmatched. This CDR3 has 16 residues. CDR3 in DNA: TGTGCCAGCAGTGACCCTGGACTAGCGGGACGGGGCGAGCAGTACTTC. Translating gives CASSDPGLAGRGEQYF.

Comment on this clonotype: Possible read error: a much larger clone is one base away. CDR3: CAISESNWATGHETQYF. The CDR3 DNA reads as TGTGCCATCAGTGAGTCGAATTGGGCTACCGGACACGAGACCCAGTACTTC. The chain uses TRBV10-3 and TRBJ2-5, with D perhaps TRBD1 (5 bases). CDR1 is ENHRY and CDR2 is SYGVKD in the germline V gene. Trimming removed 0 bases from V and 5 bases from J, with 19 bases in between. The CDR3 is 17 amino acids.

Here the CDR3 reads CASSLVPTGELFF. As DNA, the CDR3 is TGTGCCAGCAGCTTAGTTCCCACCGGGGAGCTGTTTTTT. The chain is built from TRBV11-2 and TRBJ2-2, with D unclear. The CDR3 contains 13 residues. Germline loops: CDR1 SGHAT, CDR2 FQNNGV. V lost 1 base and J lost 4, with 4 bases in between.

This chain links TRBV30 with TRBJ1-2; maybe TRBD1 (6 bases). CDR1 GTSNPN and CDR2 SVGIG come from the germline V gene (reference sequence). The V and J ends lost 8 bases and 5 bases respectively, with 18 bases between them. CDR3 length: 13 amino acids. CDR3 loop: CAGNRDMRYGYTF. The DNA of the CDR3 is TGTGCCGGGAACCGGGACATGAGATATGGCTACACCTTC.

This clonotype was picked up many times. J is TRBJ1-1 and V is TRBV5-1; possibly TRBD1 for D (6 bases). The CDR3 extends over 13 amino acids. V was shortened by 0 bases and J by 7 bases, with 10 bases between the two germline ends. The V gene's germline CDR1 is SGHRS and CDR2 YFSETQ. The CDR3 bases are TGCGCCAGCAGCTTGGGGGACAACCGTGAAGCTTTCTTT. Protein sequence: CASSLGDNREAFF.

As concerns this clonotype: With a much larger clone just one base away, this may be a read error. The chain combines TRBV28 with TRBJ2-1; 10 nucleotides align to TRBD2. The CDR3 is 15 residues long. In germline, CDR1 is MDHEN, CDR2 SYDVKM. V trimming: 5 bases; J trimming: 3 bases; junction bases outside the gene matches: 4. The CDR3 DNA follows: TGTGCCAGCAGTCACGTAGCGGGAGGCTACAATGAGCAGTTCTTC. Translation: CASSHVAGGYNEQFF.

CDR3 sequence: CASSSRGLAVYEQYF. The DNA for the CDR3 is TGTGCCAGCAGTTCCCGCGGGCTAGCGGTCTACGAGCAGTACTTC. The chain joins TRBV28 to TRBJ2-7; TRBD2 matches at 7 bases. V was clipped by 4 bases and J by 3 bases; unmatched bases: 9. This CDR3 is built from 15 residues. Germline CDR1 reads MDHEN; CDR2 reads SYDVKM.

On this clonotype: A read error may be the cause here, since a much bigger clone is one base away. The genes are TRBV9 and TRBJ1-4, with D maybe TRBD1 (5 bases). The germline CDR1 and CDR2 sequences are SGDLS and YYNGEE. The V gene lost 0 bases and the J gene lost 0 bases, with 15 bases spanning the gap. This CDR3 contains 18 residues. This CDR3 is CASSVVGWRGPTNEKLFF. The DNA for the CDR3 is TGTGCCAGCAGCGTAGTAGGTTGGAGGGGACCAACTAATGAAAAACTGTTTTTT.

The chain joins TRBV28 to TRBJ2-6; no clear D. The CDR3 contains 15 residues. Trimming shortened V by 6 bases and J by 0 bases, and 9 bases separated the two germline ends. The germline V gene encodes CDR1 MDHEN and CDR2 SYDVKM. The CDR3 sequence: CASSVQPSGANVLTF. The CDR3 DNA is TGTGCCAGCAGCGTACAACCCTCTGGGGCCAACGTCCTGACTTTC.

This clonotype occurred many times. The chain carries TRBV5-1 and TRBJ2-2, with no clear D. The V and J ends lost 1 base and 5 bases respectively, with 6 bases between them. The CDR3 loop spans 13 amino acids. Germline assignment: CDR1 SGHRS and CDR2 YFSETQ. CDR3 loop: CASSLIETGELFF. CDR3 sequence (DNA): TGCGCCAGCAGCTTGATAGAAACCGGGGAGCTGTTTTTT. Variable domain in full (rest from reference TRBV5-1 and TRBJ2-2): KAGVTQTPRYLIKTRGQQVTLSCSPISGHRSVSWYQQTPGQGLQFLFEYFSETQRNKGNFPGRFSGRQFSNSRSEMNVSTLELGDSALYLCASSLIETGELFFGEGSRLTVL.

The CDR3: CASSLTDTNYGYTF. CDR3 in DNA: TGTGCCAGCAGTTTAACGGACACGAACTATGGCTACACCTTC. This chain connects TRBV27 to TRBJ1-2; D possibly corresponds to TRBD1 (5 bases). Germline V lookup: CDR1 MNHEY, CDR2 SMNVEV (reference sequence). Trimming took 2 bases from V and 2 from J, leaving 9 bases between them. This CDR3 has 14 residues.

A word on this clonotype: This could be a read error, since a much larger clone is one nucleotide away. This chain links TRBV27 with TRBJ2-7; TRBD1 matches 8 bases. CDR3 length: 15 residues. Germline assignment: CDR1 MNHEY and CDR2 SMNVEV (reference sequence). CDR3 nucleotides: TGTGCCAGCAGTTTCTATCCAGGGGGCTCCTACGACCAGTACTTC. Translating gives CASSFYPGGSYDQYF.

The J gene is TRBJ2-3, the V gene TRBV14; D gene ambiguous. In germline, CDR1 is SGHDN, CDR2 FVKESK. Between the trimmed V and J ends, which lost 0 bases and 3 bases, there was a span of 16 bases. CDR3 size: 17 residues. This chain's CDR3 is CASSQDKPNRRTDTQYF. CDR3 coding DNA: TGTGCCAGCAGCCAAGACAAACCAAACCGACGTACAGATACGCAGTATTTT.

Ten or more counts support this clonotype. V usage is TRBV5-1 and J usage is TRBJ2-3; TRBD1 might be the D (6 bases). This CDR3 region has 15 residues. Trimming stripped 7 bases from V and 2 bases from J, with 17 bases between. Germline CDR1 reads SGHRS; CDR2 reads YFSETQ. The DNA for the CDR3 is TGCGCCAGCTCTGACCCCGGGACACCCACAGATACGCAGTATTTT. Protein product: CASSDPGTPTDTQYF.